Listed below are T cell receptor beta chains from one sample, sequenced in a study of quantifying T cell responses using KT2 cells. Using its own MiXCR run on the UMI-ligation and nested PCR reads, TCRdb lists one record per CDR3 protein. The data contain roughly 51,000 distinct CDR3 sequences, about 12% of them singletons. Source material: PBMCs spiked with cells of the T cell clone KT2. The receptors were gathered from a human donor. CDR3s include the opening cysteine and the closing phenylalanine or tryptophan. The D gene is left open where the match is weak. The listing skips clone size in some rows; elsewhere it reads once, few, many or a size class.

v_gene	d_gene	abundance	j_gene	CDR3aa	CDR3nt
TRBV12-3/TRBV12-4	TRBD1	.	TRBJ1-6	CASSFGQGDFSPLHF	TGTGCCAGCAGTTTCGGACAGGGAGACTTCTCACCCCTCCACTTT
TRBV7-9	.	.	TRBJ2-7	CASSFEGEQYF	TGTGCCAGCAGCTTTGAGGGGGAGCAGTACTTC
TRBV5-5	TRBD2	many	TRBJ2-1	CASSAGTSGGEKQFF	TGTGCCAGCAGTGCAGGAACTAGCGGAGGAGAGAAGCAGTTCTTC
TRBV5-4	.	.	TRBJ2-1	CASSLVGGSNNEQFF	TGTGCCAGCAGCTTGGTAGGCGGATCCAACAATGAGCAGTTCTTC
TRBV28	TRBD1	.	TRBJ1-5	CASRQTGTGGVQPQHF	TGTGCCAGCAGACAAACCGGGACAGGGGGCGTTCAGCCCCAGCATTTT
TRBV7-9	TRBD1	many	TRBJ1-2	CASSASQGAFVGGYTF	TGTGCCAGCAGCGCCTCACAGGGGGCGTTCGTTGGTGGCTACACCTTC
TRBV28	.	many	TRBJ1-6	CASSLTQGPEQSSYNSPLHF	TGTGCCAGCAGTTTAACCCAGGGGCCAGAACAGAGCTCCTATAATTCACCCCTCCACTTT
TRBV11-3	.	few	TRBJ2-1	CASSSSPGAGEQFF	TGTGCCAGCAGCTCCTCCCCAGGCGCCGGTGAGCAGTTCTTC
TRBV14	TRBD1	few	TRBJ1-2	CASSQDRAGQRYGYTF	TGTGCCAGCAGCCAAGATAGAGCGGGACAGCGATATGGCTACACCTTC
TRBV6-6	.	.	TRBJ2-5	CASSPSLAPAGETQYF	TGTGCCAGCAGCCCTTCCCTGGCGCCAGCGGGAGAGACCCAGTACTTC
TRBV9	TRBD1	many	TRBJ2-7	CASSTSAGQGLYEQYF	TGTGCCAGCAGCACCTCCGCGGGACAGGGACTCTACGAGCAGTACTTC
TRBV4-1	TRBD1	.	TRBJ2-4	CASSLIRDRKNIQYF	TGCGCCAGCAGCCTTATCCGGGACAGGAAAAACATTCAGTACTTC
TRBV29-1	.	many	TRBJ1-1	CSISTVINTEAFF	TGCAGCATTTCGACAGTAATTAACACTGAAGCTTTCTTT
TRBV7-7	TRBD2	many	TRBJ2-1	CASSLSVAGVNEQFF	TGTGCTAGCAGTCTGTCGGTAGCGGGAGTTAATGAGCAGTTCTTC
TRBV7-2	.	.	TRBJ2-3	CASSQTPGPGDTQYF	TGTGCCAGCAGCCAAACCCCCGGGCCGGGGGATACGCAGTATTTT
TRBV29-1	.	few	TRBJ1-2	CSALHYGYTF	TGCAGCGCCCTACACTATGGCTACACCTTC
TRBV6-5	.	few	TRBJ1-2	CASSRDEDYGYTF	TGTGCCAGCAGCCGGGACGAGGACTATGGCTACACCTTC
TRBV12-3/TRBV12-4	TRBD1	.	TRBJ1-1	CASSFPTRGGRGFLNTEAFF	TGTGCCAGCAGTTTCCCCACCAGGGGGGGGAGGGGGTTTCTGAACACTGAAGCTTTCTTT
TRBV4-3	.	medium-sized	TRBJ2-6	CASSQDMVSGANVLTF	TGCGCCAGCAGCCAAGATATGGTCTCTGGGGCCAACGTCCTGACTTTC
TRBV4-1	.	.	TRBJ1-2	CASSQDTGLSAGYTF	TGCGCCAGCAGCCAAGACACAGGGTTAAGTGCTGGCTACACCTTC
TRBV25-1	.	many	TRBJ1-5	CASSARVGIGSNQPQHF	TGTGCCAGCAGTGCCCGAGTTGGGATCGGGAGCAATCAGCCCCAGCATTTT
TRBV6-2/TRBV6-3	.	many	TRBJ2-5	CASSYQRAHIQETQYF	TGTGCCAGCAGTTACCAGCGGGCCCACATCCAAGAGACCCAGTACTTC
TRBV6-2/TRBV6-3	.	.	TRBJ2-6	CASSMSSGANVLTF	TGTGCCAGCAGTATGAGCTCTGGGGCCAACGTCCTGACTTTC
TRBV20-1	.	many	TRBJ1-2	CSASWGANYGYTF	TGCAGTGCTAGCTGGGGAGCTAACTATGGCTACACCTTC
TRBV29-1	.	few	TRBJ2-4	CSVGEVAKNIQYF	TGCAGCGTTGGTGAGGTAGCCAAAAACATTCAGTACTTC
TRBV12-3/TRBV12-4	TRBD1	.	TRBJ1-2	CASSHGTGSKSGYGYTF	TGTGCCAGCAGCCACGGGACAGGGTCGAAATCCGGCTATGGCTACACCTTC
TRBV5-6	TRBD1	few	TRBJ1-1	CASSIQGATEAFF	TGTGCCAGCAGCATACAGGGGGCCACTGAAGCTTTCTTT
TRBV29-1	TRBD2	.	TRBJ2-5	CSVERLGGTSGSHQETQYF	TGCAGCGTTGAACGACTGGGCGGGACTAGCGGGAGCCATCAAGAGACCCAGTACTTC
TRBV7-8	.	many	TRBJ1-6	CASSLSIDSPLHF	TGTGCCAGCAGCTTATCCATTGATTCACCCCTCCACTTT
TRBV12-3/TRBV12-4	.	many	TRBJ2-3	CASSPQGGTDTQYF	TGTGCCAGCAGCCCTCAGGGCGGCACAGATACGCAGTATTTT
TRBV6-2/TRBV6-3	TRBD1	few	TRBJ1-1	CASRTGGPMNTEAFF	TGTGCCAGCAGAACAGGGGGCCCCATGAACACTGAAGCTTTCTTT
TRBV30	.	.	TRBJ2-3	CAWSVASSTDTQYF	TGTGCCTGGAGTGTCGCTAGCAGCACAGATACGCAGTATTTT
TRBV30	.	.	TRBJ2-5	CAWSMSGQETQYF	TGTGCCTGGAGTATGAGCGGCCAAGAGACCCAGTACTTC
TRBV29-1	.	.	TRBJ1-2	CSVGSVGANYGYTF	TGCAGCGTTGGATCTGTGGGAGCTAACTATGGCTACACCTTC
TRBV7-2	TRBD1	many	TRBJ1-1	CASSSYRGEAFF	TGTGCCAGCAGCTCCTACAGGGGTGAAGCTTTCTTT
TRBV7-9	TRBD2	.	TRBJ2-5	CASSLPGLATLQETQYF	TGTGCCAGCAGCTTACCGGGACTAGCGACCCTCCAAGAGACCCAGTACTTC
TRBV12-3/TRBV12-4	TRBD1	many	TRBJ2-7	CASSETGLSYEQYF	TGTGCCAGCAGCGAGACAGGGCTCTCCTACGAGCAGTACTTC
TRBV5-1	TRBD2	.	TRBJ2-7	CASSFSPGTSGTRVYEQYF	TGCGCCAGCAGCTTCAGCCCCGGGACTAGCGGGACTAGGGTCTACGAGCAGTACTTC
TRBV6-2/TRBV6-3	TRBD1	.	TRBJ2-7	CASSYSNPRGRYEQYF	TGTGCCAGCAGTTACTCCAACCCCAGGGGGCGGTACGAGCAGTACTTC
TRBV3-1	.	few	TRBJ1-6	CASSQGFNSPLHF	TGTGCCAGCAGCCAGGGATTTAATTCACCCCTCCACTTT